This T cell receptor (beta chain) was sequenced during a study of cytomegalovirus exposure and HLA in healthy donors. This clone was observed many times. Germline CDR1 is SQVTM and CDR2 is ANQGSEA. The V gene lost 2 bases and the J gene lost 1 base, with 12 bases spanning the gap. The CDR3 runs to 14 residues. The repertoire was sequenced with immunoSEQ multiplex PCR; TCRdb's copy has only in-frame clones and lacks some. The sample lists approximately 160,000 clones, about nine tenths occurring once. This receptor was taken from a woman aged 18-30 years in good health and CMV-seropositive. The V and J genes are TRBV29-1 and TRBJ2-7; maybe TRBD1 (6 bases). The source material was PBMCs. CDR3 in DNA: TGCAGCGTTGAACTGGGGGCGAATTCCTACGAGCAGTACTTC. Translating it yields CSVELGANSYEQYF.